This TCR beta chain was found in a study of OX40 agonist ivuxolimab in advanced cancers. The overall study: The patients received agonistic anti-OX40 (CD134) antibody ivuxolimab. Patients were dosed intravenously with ivuxolimab at 0.01 to 10 mg/kg every 2 weeks. Under the entry rules, prior anti-PD-1, anti-PD-L1 or anti-CTLA-4 therapy was allowed, and about 38% had some.

Trimming took 5 bases from V and 8 from J; bases not matched to a gene: 9. The germline CDR1 and CDR2 sequences are ENHRY and SYGVKD. The CDR3 is 14 residues long. Repertoires were generated with immunoSEQ multiplex PCR, while TCRdb's copy carries only in-frame clones and drops some. This sample has 73,000 or so clones, with 82% found just once. Source: CD4+ or CD8+ T cells sorted from blood, taken in a trial of the OX40 agonist ivuxolimab. The genes are TRBV10-3 and TRBJ1-2, with 9 bases aligning to TRBD1. The receptor's source is an adult with an advanced solid tumor such as melanoma, head and neck, liver or kidney cancer. CDR3 DNA sequence: TGTGCCATCAGTCCACAGGGGGCCTCGATGGGCTACACCTTC. Its translation: CAISPQGASMGYTF.